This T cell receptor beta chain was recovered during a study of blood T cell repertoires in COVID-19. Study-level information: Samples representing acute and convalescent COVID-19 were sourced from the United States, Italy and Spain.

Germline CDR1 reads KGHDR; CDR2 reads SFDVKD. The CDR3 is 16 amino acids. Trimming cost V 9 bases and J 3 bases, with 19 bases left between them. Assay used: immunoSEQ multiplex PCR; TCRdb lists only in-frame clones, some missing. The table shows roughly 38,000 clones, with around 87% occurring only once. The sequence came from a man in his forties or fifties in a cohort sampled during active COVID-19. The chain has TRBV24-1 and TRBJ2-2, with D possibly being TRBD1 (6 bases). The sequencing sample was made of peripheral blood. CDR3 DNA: TGTGCCACCTCCATGGACAGTTTGGGTTACACCGGGGAGCTGTTTTTT. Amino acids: CATSMDSLGYTGELFF.